This TCR beta chain is drawn from a study of blood T cell repertoires in COVID-19. Study in general: COVID-19 samples from acute and convalescent phases originated in the United States, Italy and Spain. PBMCs, B-cell-depleted T cells, or T cells were the source of the cDNA or gDNA that made up the material.

The authors' processing: Amplification of reference gene primers was used by the study to estimate nucleated cell counts. The data were produced by immunoSEQ multiplex PCR, yet TCRdb's version contains in-frame clones alone and is incomplete. V and J calls and clone size are as listed in that table; D and trimming were resolved from the DNA. The sample lists around 110,000 clones, 80% to 90% occurring once. The CDR3 extends over 16 amino acids. The V and J ends lost 7 bases and 4 bases, in that order; junction bases with no gene match: 12. Germline lookup yields CDR1 SGHTA and CDR2 FQGNSA. The chain couples TRBV7-2 to TRBJ2-2; 7 nucleotides align to TRBD2. The TCR originated in a man aged 35 to 55 with acute or convalescent COVID-19. The material sequenced was peripheral blood. In nucleotides, the CDR3 is TGTGCCAGCACCCTCCTTTGGGGGAGGGGCACCGGGGAGCTGTTTTTT. This encodes CASTLLWGRGTGELFF.